This T cell receptor (beta chain) emerged from a study of cytomegalovirus exposure and HLA in healthy donors. The PCR used 60 Vbeta and 13 Jbeta primers. Generated by immunoSEQ multiplex PCR, the TCRdb table keeps only in-frame clones and is missing some. The sample carries about 150,000 clones, over 75% recorded once. CDR1 and CDR2 (germline): SGHKS, YYEKEE (reference sequence). This CDR3 contains 15 residues. V was pared by 4 bases and J by 5 bases, with 7 bases of the junction left unmatched. The specimen sequenced was PBMCs. The V and J genes are TRBV5-5 and TRBJ1-5; 9 bases fit TRBD1. The clonotype comes from a woman in her thirties or forties in good health and CMV-seropositive. CDR3 nucleotide sequence: TGTGCCAGCAGCCCCGGACAGGGGTTACATCAGCCCCAGCATTTT. This codes for CASSPGQGLHQPQHF. Together with reference TRBV5-5 and TRBJ1-5, the CDR3 gives the full variable domain: DAGVTQSPTHLIKTRGQQVTLRCSPISGHKSVSWYQQVLGQGPQFIFQYYEKEERGRGNFPDRFSARQFPNYSSELNVNALLLGDSALYLCASSPGQGLHQPQHFGDGTRLSIL.